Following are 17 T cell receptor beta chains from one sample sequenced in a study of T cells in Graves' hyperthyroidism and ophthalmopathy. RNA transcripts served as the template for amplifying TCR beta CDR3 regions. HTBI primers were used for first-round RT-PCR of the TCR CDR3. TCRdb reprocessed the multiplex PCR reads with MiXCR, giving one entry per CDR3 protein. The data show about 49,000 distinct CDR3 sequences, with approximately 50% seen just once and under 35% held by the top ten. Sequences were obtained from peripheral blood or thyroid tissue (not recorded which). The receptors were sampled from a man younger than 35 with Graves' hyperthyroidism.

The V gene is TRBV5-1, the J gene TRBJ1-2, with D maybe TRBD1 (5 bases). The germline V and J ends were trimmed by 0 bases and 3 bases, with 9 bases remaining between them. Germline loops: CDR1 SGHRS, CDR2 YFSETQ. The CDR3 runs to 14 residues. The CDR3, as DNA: TGCGCCAGCAGCTTGGACCAGGGAGACTATGGCTACACCTTC. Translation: CASSLDQGDYGYTF.

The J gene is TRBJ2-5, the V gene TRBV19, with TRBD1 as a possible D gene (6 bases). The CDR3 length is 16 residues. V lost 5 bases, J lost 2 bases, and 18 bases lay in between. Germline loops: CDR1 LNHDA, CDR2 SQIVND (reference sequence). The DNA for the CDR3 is TGTGCCAGTAGTGAGTCCCGGACAGCGAAACAAGAGACCCAGTACTTC. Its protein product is CASSESRTAKQETQYF.

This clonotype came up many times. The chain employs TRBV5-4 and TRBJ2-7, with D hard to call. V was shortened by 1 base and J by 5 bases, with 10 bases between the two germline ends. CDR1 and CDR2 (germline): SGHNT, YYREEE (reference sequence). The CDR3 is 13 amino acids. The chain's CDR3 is CASSLRFRDEQYF. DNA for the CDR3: TGTGCCAGCAGCTTGAGGTTTAGGGACGAGCAGTACTTC.

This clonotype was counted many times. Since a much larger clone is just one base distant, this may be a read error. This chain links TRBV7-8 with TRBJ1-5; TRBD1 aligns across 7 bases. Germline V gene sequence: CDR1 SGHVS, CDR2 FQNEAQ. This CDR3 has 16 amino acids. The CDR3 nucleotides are TGTGCCAGCAGCCAACGACAGGGATATAGCAATCGGCCCCAGCATTTT. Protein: CASSQRQGYSNRPQHF.

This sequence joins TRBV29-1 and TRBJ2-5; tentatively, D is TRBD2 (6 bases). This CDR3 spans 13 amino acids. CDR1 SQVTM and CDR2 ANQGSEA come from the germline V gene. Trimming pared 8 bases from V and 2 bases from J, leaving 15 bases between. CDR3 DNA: TGCAGCTTCCAGGGAGGTGTACAAGAGACCCAGTACTTC. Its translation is CSFQGGVQETQYF.

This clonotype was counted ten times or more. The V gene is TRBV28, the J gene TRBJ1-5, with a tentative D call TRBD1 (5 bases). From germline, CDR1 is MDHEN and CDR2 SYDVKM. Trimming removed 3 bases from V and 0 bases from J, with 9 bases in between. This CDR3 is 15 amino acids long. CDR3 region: CASSFQGHSNQPQHF. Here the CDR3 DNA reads TGTGCCAGCAGTTTCCAGGGCCATAGCAATCAGCCCCAGCATTTT.

This CDR3 reads CAISAQFSNQPQHF. DNA for the CDR3: TGTGCCATCAGTGCGCAATTTAGCAATCAGCCCCAGCATTTT. The chain joins TRBV10-3 to TRBJ1-5; D call uncertain. CDR1 and CDR2 from the germline V gene are ENHRY and SYGVKD. The CDR3 is 14 amino acids. V lost 4 bases and J lost 0, with 7 bases in between.

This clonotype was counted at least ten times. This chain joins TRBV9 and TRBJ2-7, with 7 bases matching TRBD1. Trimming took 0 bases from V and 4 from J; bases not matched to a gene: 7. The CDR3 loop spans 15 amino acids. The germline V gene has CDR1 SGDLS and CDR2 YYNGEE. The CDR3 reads CASSVGQGEPYEQYF. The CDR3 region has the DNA TGTGCCAGCAGCGTAGGACAGGGAGAACCTTACGAGCAGTACTTC.

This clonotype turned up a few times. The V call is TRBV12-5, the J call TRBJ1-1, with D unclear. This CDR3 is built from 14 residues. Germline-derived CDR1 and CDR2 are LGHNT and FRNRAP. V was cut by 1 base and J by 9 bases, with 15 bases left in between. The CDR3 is CASGLGPVLEQAFF. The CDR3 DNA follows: TGTGCTAGTGGTTTGGGACCTGTCCTGGAGCAAGCTTTCTTT.

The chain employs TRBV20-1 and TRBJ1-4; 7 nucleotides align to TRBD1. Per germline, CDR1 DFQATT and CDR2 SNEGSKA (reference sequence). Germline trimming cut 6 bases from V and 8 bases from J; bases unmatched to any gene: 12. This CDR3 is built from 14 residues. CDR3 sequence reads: CSASTLDREEKLFF. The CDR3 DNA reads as TGCAGTGCCAGCACCCTCGACAGGGAGGAAAAACTGTTTTTT.

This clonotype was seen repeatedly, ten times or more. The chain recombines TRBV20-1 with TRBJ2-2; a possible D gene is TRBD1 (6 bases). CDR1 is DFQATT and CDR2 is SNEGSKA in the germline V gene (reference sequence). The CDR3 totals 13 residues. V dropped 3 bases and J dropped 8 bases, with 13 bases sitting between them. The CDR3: CSASRGAKGELFF. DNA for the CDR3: TGCAGTGCTAGCAGGGGCGCGAAAGGGGAGCTGTTTTTT.

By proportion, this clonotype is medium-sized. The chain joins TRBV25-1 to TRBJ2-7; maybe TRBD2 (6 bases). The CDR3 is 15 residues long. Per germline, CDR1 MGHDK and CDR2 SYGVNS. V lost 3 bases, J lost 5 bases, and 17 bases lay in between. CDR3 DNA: TGTGCCAGCAGTGACGAGCGGGCCCTGGCCAACGAGCAGTACTTC. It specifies CASSDERALANEQYF.

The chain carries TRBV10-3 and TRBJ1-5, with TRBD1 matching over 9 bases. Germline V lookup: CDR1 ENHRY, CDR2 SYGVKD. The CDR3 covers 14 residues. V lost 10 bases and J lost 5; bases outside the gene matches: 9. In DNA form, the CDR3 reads TGTGCCACCAGCCCGGGACAGGGTCATCAGCCCCAGCATTTT. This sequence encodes CATSPGQGHQPQHF.

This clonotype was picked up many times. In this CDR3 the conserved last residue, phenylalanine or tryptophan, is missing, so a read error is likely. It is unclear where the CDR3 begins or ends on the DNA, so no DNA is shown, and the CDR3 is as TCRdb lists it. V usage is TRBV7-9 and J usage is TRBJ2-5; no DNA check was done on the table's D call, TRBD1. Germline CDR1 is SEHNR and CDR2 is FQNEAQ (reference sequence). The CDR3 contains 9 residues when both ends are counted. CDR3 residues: CASSTQGGL.

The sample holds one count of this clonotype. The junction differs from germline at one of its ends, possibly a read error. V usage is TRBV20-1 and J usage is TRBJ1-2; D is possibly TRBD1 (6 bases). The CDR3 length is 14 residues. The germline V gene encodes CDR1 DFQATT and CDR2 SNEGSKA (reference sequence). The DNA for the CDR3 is TGCAGCGCTAGAGAGCTGGGGGCCGGCTATGGCCACACCTTC. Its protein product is CSARELGAGYGHTF.

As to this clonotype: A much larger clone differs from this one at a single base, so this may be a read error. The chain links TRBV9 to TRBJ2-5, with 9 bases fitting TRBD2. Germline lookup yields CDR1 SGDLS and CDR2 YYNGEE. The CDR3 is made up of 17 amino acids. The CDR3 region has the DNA TGTGCCGGCAGCCTCAATGTGAATAGCGGGGGTCAAGAGACCCAGTACTTC. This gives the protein CAGSLNVNSGGQETQYF. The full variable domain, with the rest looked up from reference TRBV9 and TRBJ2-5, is DSGVTQTPKHLITATGQRVTLRCSPRSGDLSVYWYQQSLDQGLQFLIQYYNGEERAKGNILERFSAQQFPDLHSELNLSSLELGDSALYFCAGSLNVNSGGQETQYFGPGTRLLVL.

CDR3 DNA sequence: TGTGCCAGCAGCTTATCCGGGACATACGAGCAGTACTTC. It specifies CASSLSGTYEQYF. The chain carries TRBV5-5 and TRBJ2-7, with TRBD1 as a possible D gene (6 bases). Trimming took 2 bases from V and 4 from J, leaving 10 bases between them. The CDR3 contains 13 residues. Per the germline V gene, CDR1 is SGHKS and CDR2 is YYEKEE (reference sequence).